This is a list of T cell receptor beta chains from one sample in a study of blood T cell repertoires in COVID-19. Generated by immunoSEQ multiplex PCR, the TCRdb table keeps only in-frame clones and is missing some. The sample comprises tens of thousands of clones, roughly 72% of which are singletons, and approximately 4.8% rests with the top ten. Sequencing input: peripheral blood. These receptor sequences come from a woman in her 70s with COVID-19, enrolled during active disease. Each CDR3 is given with its conserved first and last residue.

TRBV27 | CASSSDRGGNQPQHF
TRBV9 | CASSVGRGTDTQYF
TRBV24-1 | CATSDWETGGEQFF
TRBV5-5 | CASSLAGSGQPQHF
TRBV19 | CASSPRLAGGYNEQFF
TRBV9 | CASSRGLGQPQHF
TRBV5-1 | CASSSGTGSQETQYF
TRBV11-3 | CASSRGLWGYTF
TRBV7-9 | CASGITGNQPQHF
TRBV19 | CASSKTGNPETQYF
TRBV28 | CASSFPGQGGDTQYF
TRBV24-1 | CATSDFQGTSGGYNEQFF
TRBV5-4 | CASSSREGLQIKETQYF
TRBV11-2 | CASSLDPGRDEQYF
TRBV5-1 | CASSYSGTGGSDTQYF
TRBV7-3 | CASSLGSNTEAFF
TRBV7-3 | CASSPGTGLETQYF
TRBV18 | CASSPRTVSSGNTIYF
TRBV4-2 | CASSQGAGWATEAFF
TRBV6-5 | CASSYSTRGETQYF
TRBV7-2 | CASALAGGPDTQYF
TRBV7-2 | CASSLGGRLNTEAFF
TRBV5-4 | CASSLGSGSNYGYTF
TRBV5-1 | CASSGGASYEQYF
TRBV7-2 | CASSLAVGSGYTF
TRBV10-2 | CASSRTGNTEAFF
TRBV18 | CASSPTGVNQPQHF
TRBV6-1 | CASSEQGTAGNTIYF
TRBV18 | CASNPGGESPLHF
TRBV2 | CASSQAGARDTQYF
TRBV19 | CASTISVYGYTF
TRBV15 | CATSRGRDGKLFF
TRBV27 | CASSSTSGANVLTF
TRBV24-1 | CATSSDSNYGYTF
TRBV7-3 | CASSSTSGSEQFF
TRBV7-9 | CASSLGLDRGSPEAFF
TRBV24-1 | CATSELAGGRETQYF
TRBV18 | CASSPPRVPGEQYF
TRBV6-2/TRBV6-3 | CASSTDRGVYNEQFF
TRBV21-1 | CASSNEDQGTNTDTQYF
TRBV6-1 | CASSGARTGLNNYGYTF
TRBV10-3 | CAISDPTGGENTEAFF
TRBV19 | CASSIGSGINNEQFF
TRBV4-3 | CASSPLLNTEAFF
TRBV18 | CASSPPGESTDTQYF
TRBV11-3 | CASSTRGANYGYTF
TRBV7-9 | CASRGDVTGELFF